This T cell receptor (beta chain) came from a study of response to subunit inactivated influenza vaccine. Study-wide results and caveats: The authors put forward the suggestion that each seasonal influenza vaccination may bring in only a limited number of new T cells.

With regard to this clonotype: Antigen unknown.

This CDR3 has 19 amino acids. V shed 5 bases and J 5 bases; nucleotides not matched to a gene: 21. Using its own MiXCR run on the RT-PCR reads, TCRdb lists one record per CDR3 protein. The repertoire includes roughly 650,000 distinct CDR3 sequences, roughly 14% of them detected once, and around 10% sits in the top ten. The chain carries TRBV12-3 or TRBV12-4 and TRBJ2-5; TRBD2 aligns across 9 bases. This TCR was recovered from a man aged 50 to 60 who received an inactivated influenza vaccine. Sequenced here: PBMCs from blood, sampled 12 days after vaccination. CDR3 bases: TGTGCCAGCAGTCGACTAGGCCCGCTTAGCGGGGGTGGGGGGGAGACCCAGTACTTC. Translating gives CASSRLGPLSGGGGETQYF.